This section outlines one T cell receptor beta chain sequence together with its context. The sample comes from a study of blood T cell repertoires in COVID-19. Study overall: COVID-19 samples from acute and convalescent phases originated in the United States, Italy and Spain.

In the authors' workflow: From reference gene primer amplification, estimates of nucleated cell counts were derived. Only in-frame clones appear in the TCRdb table, and some are missing; sequencing was by immunoSEQ multiplex PCR. V and J calls plus clone size are reproduced from that table; the DNA served to infer D and trimming. Of about 180,000 clones listed, roughly 88% are singletons. Germline trimming cut 2 bases from V and 2 bases from J; bases unmatched to any gene: 2. Germline V gene lookup returns CDR1 WNHNN and CDR2 SYGVQD (reference sequence). The CDR3 contains 16 residues. This chain uses TRBV10-1 with TRBJ2-1; 11 bases line up with TRBD2. Material for sequencing was peripheral blood. The TCR was taken from a man aged 55 to 70 with acute or convalescent COVID-19. This CDR3 reads CASSETSGSTYNEQFF. For the CDR3, the DNA is TGCGCCAGCAGTGAGACTAGCGGGAGCACCTACAATGAGCAGTTCTTC.